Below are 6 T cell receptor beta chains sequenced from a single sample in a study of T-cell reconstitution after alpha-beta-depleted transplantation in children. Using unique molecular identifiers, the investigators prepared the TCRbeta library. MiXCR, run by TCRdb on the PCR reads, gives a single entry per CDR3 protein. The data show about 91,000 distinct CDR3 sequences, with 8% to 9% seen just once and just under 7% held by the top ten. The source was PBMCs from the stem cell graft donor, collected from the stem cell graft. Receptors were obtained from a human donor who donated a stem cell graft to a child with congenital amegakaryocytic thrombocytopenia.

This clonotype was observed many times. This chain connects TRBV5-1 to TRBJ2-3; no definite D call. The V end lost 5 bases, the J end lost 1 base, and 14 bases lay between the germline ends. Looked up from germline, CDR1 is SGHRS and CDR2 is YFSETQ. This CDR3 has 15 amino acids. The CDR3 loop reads CASSSISDGTDTQYF. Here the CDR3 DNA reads TGCGCCAGCAGTTCTATCTCAGACGGCACAGATACGCAGTATTTT.

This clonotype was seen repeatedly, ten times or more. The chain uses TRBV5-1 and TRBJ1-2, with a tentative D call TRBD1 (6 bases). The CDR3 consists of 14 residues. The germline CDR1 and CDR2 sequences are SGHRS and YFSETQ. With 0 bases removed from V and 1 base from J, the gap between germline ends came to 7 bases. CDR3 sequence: CASSLGTVNYGYTF. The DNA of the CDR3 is TGCGCCAGCAGCTTGGGGACAGTTAACTATGGCTACACCTTC.

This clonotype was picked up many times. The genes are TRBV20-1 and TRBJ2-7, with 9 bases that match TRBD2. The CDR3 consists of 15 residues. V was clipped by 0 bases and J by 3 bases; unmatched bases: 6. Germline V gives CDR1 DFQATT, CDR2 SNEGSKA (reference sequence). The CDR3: CSARDLVAGDYEQYF. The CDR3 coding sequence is TGCAGTGCTAGAGATTTGGTAGCGGGGGACTACGAGCAGTACTTC.

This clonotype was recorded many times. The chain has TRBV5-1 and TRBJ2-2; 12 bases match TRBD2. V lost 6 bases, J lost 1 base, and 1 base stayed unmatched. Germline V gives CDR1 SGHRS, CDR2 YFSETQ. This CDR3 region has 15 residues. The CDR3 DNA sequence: TGCGCCAGCACACTAGCGGGGGGGAACACCGGGGAGCTGTTTTTT. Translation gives CASTLAGGNTGELFF.

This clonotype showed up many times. CDR3 loop: CASSDRAPYEQYF. The DNA of the CDR3 is TGTGCCAGCAGTGACAGGGCCCCCTACGAGCAGTACTTC. The chain uses TRBV28 and TRBJ2-7; TRBD1 matches at 7 bases. V trimming: 5 bases; J trimming: 2 bases; junction bases outside the gene matches: 3. The CDR3 is made up of 13 amino acids. Germline CDR1 reads MDHEN; CDR2 reads SYDVKM.

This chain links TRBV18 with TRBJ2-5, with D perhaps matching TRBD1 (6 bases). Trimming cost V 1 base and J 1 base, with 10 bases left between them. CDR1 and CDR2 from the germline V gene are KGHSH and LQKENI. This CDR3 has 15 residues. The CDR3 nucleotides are TGTGCCAGCTCACCACAGCTCAGGGGCCAAGAGACCCAGTACTTC. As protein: CASSPQLRGQETQYF.